A single sample gave rise to the 16 T cell receptor beta chains below, sequenced in a study of blood T cell repertoires in COVID-19. Profiled with immunoSEQ multiplex PCR; TCRdb holds only in-frame clones, not every one. The sample has some 400,000 clones; 80% to 90% are singletons. The sample consisted of PBMCs or T cells enriched from blood (not recorded which). These receptors were obtained from a man aged 25 to 40 who had recovered from COVID-19.

Only a few counts were recorded for this clone. This chain connects TRBV3-1 (or the pseudogene TRBV3-2) to TRBJ2-7; unclear D gene. Germline loops: CDR1 LGHDT, CDR2 YNNKEL (reference sequence). This CDR3 region has 13 residues. Trimming took 1 base from V and 6 from J, leaving 10 bases between them. This CDR3 reads CASSQVGSLEQYF. The CDR3 DNA reads TGTGCCAGCAGCCAAGTTGGCTCCCTCGAGCAGTACTTC.

The chain is built from TRBV4-1 and TRBJ2-2; TRBD2 matches 7 bases. Germline V gene lookup returns CDR1 MGHRA and CDR2 YSYEKL. CDR3 size: 17 residues. The V and J ends lost 0 bases and 1 base, in that order; junction bases with no gene match: 5. The CDR3 sequence: CASSQEEGLKNTGELFF. CDR3 in DNA: TGCGCCAGCAGCCAAGAAGAGGGACTAAAGAACACCGGGGAGCTGTTTTTT.

The CDR3 DNA sequence: TGTGCCAGCAGTTCCGGACTAGCGGGCAGTTACGAGCAGTACTTC. Protein: CASSSGLAGSYEQYF. The genes are TRBV28 and TRBJ2-7; 11 bases fit TRBD2. This CDR3 is built from 15 residues. Germline V gives CDR1 MDHEN, CDR2 SYDVKM. V dropped 4 bases and J dropped 4; count of bases not matched to a gene: 6. Based on the CDR3 plus reference TRBV28 and TRBJ2-7, the full variable domain is DVKVTQSSRYLVKRTGEKVFLECVQDMDHENMFWYRQDPGLGLRLIYFSYDVKMKEKGDIPEGYSVSREKKERFSLILESASTNQTSMYLCASSSGLAGSYEQYFGPGTRLTVT.

This clone appeared a single time. The chain joins TRBV5-1 to TRBJ2-3; 8 bases fit TRBD2. Germline V gene sequence: CDR1 SGHRS, CDR2 YFSETQ. The CDR3 is 18 residues long. Trimming cost V 4 bases and J 4 bases; bases outside gene matches: 17. Here the CDR3 DNA reads TGCGCCAGCAGCGTGAAATTAGCGGGGCCACATGTGCCAGATACGCAGTATTTT. This encodes CASSVKLAGPHVPDTQYF.

The J gene is TRBJ1-1, the V gene TRBV7-6; the D is unclear. Germline values: CDR1 SGHVS, CDR2 FNYEAQ. V lost 1 base and J 0 bases, leaving 6 bases between the germline ends. The CDR3 has 14 amino acids. The CDR3 is CASSLGSMNTEAFF. The CDR3 DNA is TGTGCCAGCAGCTTAGGTTCCATGAACACTGAAGCTTTCTTT.

V is TRBV13 and J is TRBJ1-2; D might be TRBD1 (6 bases). V was shortened by 4 bases and J by 5 bases, with 14 bases between the two germline ends. Germline loops: CDR1 PRHDT, CDR2 FYEKMQ (reference sequence). This CDR3 is built from 14 residues. The DNA for the CDR3 is TGTGCCAGCAGCTCCGCCGGGACACAGTATGGCTACACCTTC. Translated: CASSSAGTQYGYTF.

Of note for this clone: The junction does not match germline at one end; this may be a read error. The rearrangement joins TRBV5-1 to TRBJ1-1; D possibly corresponds to TRBD1 (5 bases). Germline-derived CDR1 and CDR2 are SGHRS and YFSETQ. The length of the CDR3 is 16 residues. The CDR3 loop is CASRLGVGGSNTEAFF. The CDR3 nucleotides are TGCGCCAGCAGATTGGGGGTAGGCGGGAGCAACACTGAAGCTTTCTTT.

This chain uses TRBV6-5 with TRBJ2-7; maybe TRBD1 (6 bases). CDR3 length equals 13 residues. V was pared by 9 bases and J by 0 bases, with 12 bases between. CDR1 is MNHEY and CDR2 is SVGAGI in the germline V gene. As DNA, the CDR3 is TGTGCCAGTTGCCGGGACAACTCCTACGAGCAGTACTTC. This translates into CASCRDNSYEQYF.

The rearrangement links TRBV29-1 to TRBJ2-7; a weak D match, TRBD2 (6 bases). Germline V CDR1 and CDR2: SQVTM, ANQGSEA. CDR3 length equals 14 residues. Trimming removed 6 bases at V and 5 bases at J, with 20 bases between. CDR3 protein: CSVPGDPPRNEQYF. The CDR3, as DNA: TGCAGCGTGCCGGGAGACCCACCCCGGAACGAGCAGTACTTC.

This clone was seen only a few times. J is TRBJ1-2 and V is TRBV2, with a weak D call TRBD1 (6 bases). The germline V gene encodes CDR1 SNHLY and CDR2 FYNNEI. The CDR3 consists of 13 residues. V lost 6 bases and J 8 bases, leaving 16 bases between the germline ends. CDR3 region: CASSTGTPRGYTF. In DNA, the CDR3 is TGTGCCAGCAGCACCGGGACACCTCGCGGCTACACCTTC.

The chain couples TRBV30 to TRBJ2-1; D is possibly TRBD2 (6 bases). The CDR3 spans 14 residues. V was shortened by 8 bases and J by 12 bases, with 26 bases between the two germline ends. Germline CDR1 is GTSNPN and CDR2 is SVGIG (reference sequence). The CDR3 DNA sequence: TGTGCCGCCGCCCCCCCGGGAGTTAATTATCCGCAGTTCTTC. Its protein product is CAAAPPGVNYPQFF.

This clone came up a few times. The chain links TRBV6-5 to TRBJ1-2, with 9 nucleotides matching TRBD1. The V segment lost 7 bases and the J segment 4 bases; nucleotides outside the gene matches: 10. Germline lookup yields CDR1 MNHEY and CDR2 SVGAGI. The CDR3 runs to 15 residues. In DNA form, the CDR3 reads TGTGCCAGCAATCTCCGACAGGGGGTGAGCTATGGCTACACCTTC. It codes for CASNLRQGVSYGYTF.

J is TRBJ1-4 and V is TRBV9, with D maybe TRBD1 (5 bases). Looked up from germline, CDR1 is SGDLS and CDR2 is YYNGEE. The CDR3 extends over 15 amino acids. V gave up 0 bases and J gave up 3 bases, with 9 bases separating them. CDR3 sequence reads: CASSVAGRANEKLFF. In nucleotides, the CDR3 is TGTGCCAGCAGCGTAGCGGGCAGGGCTAATGAAAAACTGTTTTTT.

V gene TRBV5-1 combines with J gene TRBJ2-1; 11 positions agree with TRBD2. The CDR3 sequence is 15 residues long. V shed 0 bases, J shed 9 bases, and the junction held 5 bases outside the gene matches. Germline V lookup: CDR1 SGHRS, CDR2 YFSETQ. The chain's CDR3 is CASSLGLAGRGEQFF. DNA of the CDR3: TGCGCCAGCAGCTTGGGACTAGCGGGAAGGGGTGAGCAGTTCTTC.

The chain employs TRBV19 and TRBJ1-6; D unclear. There are 14 residues in the CDR3. The germline V gene encodes CDR1 LNHDA and CDR2 SQIVND (reference sequence). The V and J ends lost 3 bases and 0 bases respectively, with 3 bases between them. CDR3: CASSMSSYNSPLHF. DNA for the CDR3: TGTGCCAGTAGTATGAGCTCCTATAATTCACCCCTCCACTTT.

In nucleotides, the CDR3 is TGTGCCAGCACCACCACAATTGGTCAGGGCTACACCTTC. As protein: CASTTTIGQGYTF. V gene TRBV28 combines with J gene TRBJ1-2; D is uncertain. The CDR3 has 13 amino acids. CDR1 MDHEN and CDR2 SYDVKM come from the germline V gene. Trimming pared 7 bases from V and 8 bases from J, leaving 17 bases between.